This TCR beta chain was identified during a study of OX40 agonist ivuxolimab in advanced cancers. On the study more broadly: People in dose escalation had one of these cancers: hepatocellular carcinoma, melanoma, renal cell or head and neck cancer. A male proportion of 82.7% was recorded, with mean age around 64 years and range about 23 to 80. Points from the study as a whole: Compared with others, partial responders at 0.1-3.0 mg/kg displayed clonal expansion among the lowest.

This CDR3 comprises 14 residues. The ends lost 5 bases at V and 3 bases at J; junction bases unmatched: 2. CDR1 MDHEN and CDR2 SYDVKM come from the germline V gene. Measured with immunoSEQ multiplex PCR; TCRdb has only the in-frame clones, and not every one. The data show fewer than 100,000 clones, approximately 83% seen once. As concerns this clone: What it recognizes is unknown.

This clonotype was obtained from an adult with an advanced solid tumor such as melanoma, head and neck, liver or kidney cancer. The rearrangement links TRBV28 to TRBJ2-2, with TRBD2 matching 8 bases. This specimen consisted of CD4+ or CD8+ T cells sorted from blood, obtained in a trial of the OX40 agonist ivuxolimab. CDR3 coding DNA: TGTGCCAGCAGTCCGGGGGGGTACACCGGGGAGCTGTTTTTT. This translates into CASSPGGYTGELFF.